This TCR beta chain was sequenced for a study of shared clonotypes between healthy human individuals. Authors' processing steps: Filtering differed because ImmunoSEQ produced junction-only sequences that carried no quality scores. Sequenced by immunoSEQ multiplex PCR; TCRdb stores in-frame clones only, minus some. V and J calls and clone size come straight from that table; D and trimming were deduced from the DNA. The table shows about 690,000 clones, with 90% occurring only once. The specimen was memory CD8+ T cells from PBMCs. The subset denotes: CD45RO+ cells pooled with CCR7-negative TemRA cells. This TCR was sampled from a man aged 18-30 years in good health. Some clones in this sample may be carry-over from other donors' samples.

The CDR3 DNA follows: TGTGCCAGCGGATCAGGGGTCTCTATCTACGAGCAGTACTTC. Its translation: CASGSGVSIYEQYF. The gene calls are TRBV27 and TRBJ2-7, with D tentatively TRBD1 (6 bases). V was shortened by 8 bases and J by 3 bases, with 17 bases between the two germline ends. Germline V CDR1 and CDR2: MNHEY, SMNVEV (reference sequence). This CDR3 has 14 residues.